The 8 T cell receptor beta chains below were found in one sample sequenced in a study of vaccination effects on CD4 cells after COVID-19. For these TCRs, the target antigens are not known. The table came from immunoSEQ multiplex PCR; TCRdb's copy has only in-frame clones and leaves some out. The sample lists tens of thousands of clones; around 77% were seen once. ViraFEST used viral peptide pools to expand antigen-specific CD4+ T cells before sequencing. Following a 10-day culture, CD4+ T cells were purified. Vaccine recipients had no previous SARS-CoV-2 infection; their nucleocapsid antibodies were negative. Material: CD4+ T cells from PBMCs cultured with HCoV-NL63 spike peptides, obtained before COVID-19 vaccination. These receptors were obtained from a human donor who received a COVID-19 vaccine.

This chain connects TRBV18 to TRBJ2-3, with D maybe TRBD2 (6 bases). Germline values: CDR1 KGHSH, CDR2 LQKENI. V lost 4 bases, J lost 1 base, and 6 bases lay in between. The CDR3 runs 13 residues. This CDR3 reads CASSRGGTDTQYF. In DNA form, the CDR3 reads TGTGCCAGCTCACGGGGGGGCACAGATACGCAGTATTTT.

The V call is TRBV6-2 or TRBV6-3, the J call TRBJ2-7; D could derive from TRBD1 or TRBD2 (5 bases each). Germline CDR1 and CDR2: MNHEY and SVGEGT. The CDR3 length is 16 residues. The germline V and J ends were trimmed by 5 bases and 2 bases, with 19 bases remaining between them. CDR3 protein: CASSRIPGRTAYEQYV. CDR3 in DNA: TGTGCCAGCAGTCGAATTCCGGGACGGACCGCCTACGAGCAGTACGTC.

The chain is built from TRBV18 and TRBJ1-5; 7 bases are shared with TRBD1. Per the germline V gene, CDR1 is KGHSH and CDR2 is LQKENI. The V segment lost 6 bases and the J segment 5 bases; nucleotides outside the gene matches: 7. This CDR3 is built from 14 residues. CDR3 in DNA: TGTGCCAGCTCCCTAAACAGGGGCGATCAGCCCCAGCATTTT. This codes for CASSLNRGDQPQHF.

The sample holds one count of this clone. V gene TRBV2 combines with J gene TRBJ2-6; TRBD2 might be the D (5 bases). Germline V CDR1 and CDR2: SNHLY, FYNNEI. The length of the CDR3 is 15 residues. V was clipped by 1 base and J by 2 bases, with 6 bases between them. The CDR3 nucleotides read TGTGCCAGCAGTGAAGGAGGGCCTGGGGCCAACGTCCTGACTTTC. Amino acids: CASSEGGPGANVLTF.

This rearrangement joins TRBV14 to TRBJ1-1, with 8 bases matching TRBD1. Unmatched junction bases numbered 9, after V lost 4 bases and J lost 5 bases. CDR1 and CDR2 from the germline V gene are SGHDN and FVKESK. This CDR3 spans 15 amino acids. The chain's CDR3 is CASSPDWTGRTEAFF. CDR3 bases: TGTGCCAGCAGCCCCGATTGGACAGGGCGAACTGAAGCTTTCTTT.

The CDR3 DNA is TGTGCCAGCAGTTACGAGGGAGATGGCTACACCTTC. As protein: CASSYEGDGYTF. J is TRBJ1-2 and V is TRBV6-2 or TRBV6-3; no reliable D call. Germline V gene data show CDR1 as MNHEY and CDR2 as SVGEGT. Trimming stripped 2 bases from V and 6 bases from J, with 7 bases between. This CDR3 is 12 amino acids long.

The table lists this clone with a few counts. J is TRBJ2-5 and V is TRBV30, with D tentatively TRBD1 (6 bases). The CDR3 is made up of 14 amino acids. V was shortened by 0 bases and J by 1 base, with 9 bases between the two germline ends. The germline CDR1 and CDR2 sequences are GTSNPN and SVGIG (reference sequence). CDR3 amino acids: CAWSVWGPQETQYF. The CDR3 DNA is TGTGCCTGGAGTGTATGGGGGCCCCAAGAGACCCAGTACTTC. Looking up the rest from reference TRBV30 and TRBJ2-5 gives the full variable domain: SQTIHQWPATLVQPVGSPLSLECTVEGTSNPNLYWYRQAAGRGLQLLFYSVGIGQISSEVPQNLSASRPQDRQFILSSKKLLLSDSGFYLCAWSVWGPQETQYFGPGTRLLVL.

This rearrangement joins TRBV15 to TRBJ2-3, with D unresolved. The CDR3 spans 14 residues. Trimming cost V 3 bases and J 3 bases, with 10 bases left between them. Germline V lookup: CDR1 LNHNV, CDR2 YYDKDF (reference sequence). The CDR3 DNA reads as TGTGCCACCAGCAGGGACCAAAATACAGATACGCAGTATTTT. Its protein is CATSRDQNTDTQYF. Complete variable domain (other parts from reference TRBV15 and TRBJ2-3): DAMVIQNPRYQVTQFGKPVTLSCSQTLNHNVMYWYQQKSSQAPKLLFHYYDKDFNNEADTPDNFQSRRPNTSFCFLDIRSPGLGDTAMYLCATSRDQNTDTQYFGPGTRLTVL.